The 7 T cell receptor beta chains below were found in one sample sequenced in a study of cytomegalovirus exposure and HLA in healthy donors. Sequencing was performed with immunoSEQ multiplex PCR; in TCRdb, only in-frame clones are kept and a portion is missing. This sample has some 320,000 clones, with 87% found just once. The specimen sequenced was PBMCs. These TCRs come from a woman under 40 in good health and CMV-seropositive.

V gene TRBV19 combines with J gene TRBJ2-5, with D uncertain. There are 18 residues in the CDR3. The V end was cut by 3 bases, the J end by 5 bases, with 25 bases between. The germline CDR1 and CDR2 sequences are LNHDA and SQIVND (reference sequence). CDR3 nucleotide sequence: TGTGCCAGTAGTATCCGGCCAGCTTCGCCGGGTCCGCGGGAGACCCAGTACTTC. This translates into CASSIRPASPGPRETQYF.

This chain links TRBV7-2 with TRBJ2-5; 8 nucleotides line up with TRBD2. This CDR3 has 16 amino acids. Germline V CDR1 and CDR2: SGHTA, FQGNSA. The V and J ends lost 2 bases and 1 base, in that order; junction bases with no gene match: 6. CDR3: CASSLRRAGVQETQYF. DNA for the CDR3: TGTGCCAGCAGCTTAAGGAGAGCGGGAGTCCAAGAGACCCAGTACTTC.

The genes are TRBV2 and TRBJ2-2; D might be TRBD2 (7 bases). Germline CDR1 and CDR2: SNHLY and FYNNEI. V shed 1 base and J shed 6 bases, with 15 bases lying between them. The CDR3 is made up of 16 amino acids. CDR3 loop: CASSEVGGLAAGELFF. Written as DNA, the CDR3 is TGTGCCAGCAGTGAAGTGGGGGGGCTTGCCGCCGGGGAGCTGTTTTTT.

This clone was seen once. This chain links TRBV9 with TRBJ2-5; 8 nucleotides align to TRBD2. With V trimmed by 4 bases and J by 5 bases, 10 bases remained unmatched. CDR1 and CDR2 from the germline V gene are SGDLS and YYNGEE. The CDR3 runs 15 residues. The CDR3 DNA sequence: TGTGCCAGCAGCCCCGGGGGGGGTACACTGGAGACCCAGTACTTC. Protein product: CASSPGGGTLETQYF.

The V gene is TRBV6-5, the J gene TRBJ2-3; 11 bases are a match to TRBD1. CDR1 MNHEY and CDR2 SVGAGI come from the germline V gene. V lost 4 bases to trimming and J lost 4 bases; unmatched junction nucleotides: 7. The CDR3 has 16 residues. The CDR3 sequence is CASSSGRTGGSDTQYF. CDR3 nucleotides: TGTGCCAGCAGTTCGGGGAGGACAGGGGGCTCAGATACGCAGTATTTT.

The chain uses TRBV29-1 and TRBJ1-2; TRBD1 aligns across 7 bases. Germline CDR1 and CDR2: SQVTM and ANQGSEA. The ends lost 7 bases at V and 7 bases at J; junction bases unmatched: 9. The CDR3 length is 12 residues. The CDR3 loop is CSGKQGSGGYTF. The CDR3 DNA reads TGCAGCGGCAAACAGGGGTCTGGTGGCTACACCTTC. Full variable domain (rest looked up from reference TRBV29-1 and TRBJ1-2): SAVISQKPSRDICQRGTSLTIQCQVDSQVTMMFWYRQQPGQSLTLIATANQGSEATYESGFVIDKFPISRPNLTFSTLTVSNMSPEDSSIYLCSGKQGSGGYTFGSGTRLTVV.

The chain employs TRBV7-2 and TRBJ1-6; D remains unclear. The CDR3 is 14 amino acids. The germline V gene encodes CDR1 SGHTA and CDR2 FQGNSA. V gave up 5 bases and J gave up 10 bases, with 15 bases separating them. Here the CDR3 DNA reads TGTGCCAGCAGCCCCCTCAAGGGAGGCTCACCCCTCCACTTT. Amino acid sequence: CASSPLKGGSPLHF.